Sequencing of this TCR beta chain was carried out in a study of blood T cells in healthy people across ages. Points from the study as a whole: Researchers said unsorted PBMCs prevented a conclusive naive versus antigen-experienced comparison. Calculation of diversity from one million T cells yielded estimates considered to be underestimates.

The use of a sample-barcoded 5' primer and a J-beta primer mix characterized a second PCR of roughly 7 to 11 cycles. Using its own MiXCR run on the 5' RACE reads, TCRdb lists one record per CDR3 protein. The sample contains some 700,000 distinct CDR3 sequences, roughly 47% of which appear only once. Isolated per sample were at least 7 million PBMCs. Remarks on this clonotype: Its antigen remains unidentified.

This clonotype was obtained from a woman between 55 and 75 years old in good health. Sequenced material: blood.

The CDR3 protein is CSAYRFGELTFEKLFF. In nucleotides, the CDR3 is TGCAGTGCATACCGGTTCGGGGAGCTAACCTTCGAAAAACTGTTTTTT. The V gene is TRBV20-1, the J gene TRBJ1-4, with D unresolved. Germline CDR1 DFQATT, CDR2 SNEGSKA (reference sequence). The V gene lost 6 bases and the J gene lost 8 bases, with 25 bases spanning the gap. The CDR3 length is 16 residues.